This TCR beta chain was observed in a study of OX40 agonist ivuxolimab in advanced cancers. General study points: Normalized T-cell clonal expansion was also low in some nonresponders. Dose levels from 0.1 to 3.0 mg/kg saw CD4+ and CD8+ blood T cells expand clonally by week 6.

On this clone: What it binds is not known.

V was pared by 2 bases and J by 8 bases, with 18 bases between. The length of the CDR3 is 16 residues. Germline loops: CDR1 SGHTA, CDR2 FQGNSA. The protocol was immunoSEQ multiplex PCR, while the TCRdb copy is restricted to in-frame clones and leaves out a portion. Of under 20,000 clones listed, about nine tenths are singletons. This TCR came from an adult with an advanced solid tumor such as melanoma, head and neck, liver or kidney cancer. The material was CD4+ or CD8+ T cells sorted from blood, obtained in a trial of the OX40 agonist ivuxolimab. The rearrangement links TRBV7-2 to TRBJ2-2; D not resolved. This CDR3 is CASSLWFLPNPGELFF. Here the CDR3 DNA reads TGTGCCAGCAGCTTATGGTTTCTGCCGAATCCTGGGGAGCTGTTTTTT.